The source of this TCR beta chain is a study of early T cells in non-severe SARS-CoV-2 infection. Study information: RNA in bulk from unsorted whole blood was sequenced, and chains were unpaired. The study, taken as a whole, reports: CD4 and private specificities were missed by VDJdb matching, which favored anti-spike CD8 responses.

Each single cDNA molecule received a unique molecular identifier. In TCRdb, the 5' RACE reads were re-called with MiXCR into one record per CDR3 protein. The sample lists 97,000 or so distinct CDR3 sequences, approximately 11% occurring once. In the case of this clonotype: No antigen is known for it.

V gave up 1 base and J gave up 0 bases, with 8 bases separating them. Germline V gene lookup returns CDR1 SGHAT and CDR2 FQNNGV. This CDR3 contains 15 residues. The source is an adult who was a healthcare worker with PCR-confirmed SARS-CoV-2 infection or an uninfected control (not recorded which). The material sequenced was whole blood, taken at baseline. The gene calls are TRBV11-2 and TRBJ2-3, with unresolved D. CDR3 bases: TGTGCCAGCAGCTTAGGTGGGCCGAGCACAGATACGCAGTATTTT. It codes for CASSLGGPSTDTQYF.